This TCR beta chain is drawn from a study of shared clonotypes between healthy human individuals (dated by TCRdb to the early 2020s). In terms of the full investigation: The cohort comprised two women and three men aged 18 to 49 years. Leukapheresis yielded between about 0.85 and 10 billion PBMCs per donor. To increase sequencing depth and limit assay-specific biases, different laboratories used diverse techniques to prepare libraries and sequence TCR repertoires. Per donor, three plates each were used for CD4 naive and CD4 memory, two for CD8 naive, and one for CD8 memory. To estimate repertoire size and how much clonotypes are shared between individuals, the study performed deep sequencing of blood TCR repertoires from about 5 healthy adults.

TCR CDR3 regions were amplified from genomic DNA by multiplex PCR using the deep immunoSEQ assay. For each cell subset, the extracted genomic DNA was distributed evenly across all wells of several immunoSEQ 96-well plates, and each plate served as one replicate. For sorted subsets, each replicate PCR was loaded with about 0.2 ug genomic DNA, equivalent to 30,000 or so T cell genomes. Purified libraries were measured with a Qubit 3.0 fluorometer, size-checked on a Bioanalyzer 2100, and measured again with the KAPA Library Quantification kit. Every immunoSEQ 96-well plate was sequenced on a dedicated single-read 150-cycle Illumina NextSeq 550 flow cell. The study's own analysis went as follows. Because the immunoSEQ output held only junctional sequences and lacked quality scores, the filtering could not match the filtering applied to full-length reads. Sequences were annotated with PyIR, a Python wrapper for IgBLAST v1.9, and V/J genes and CDR3 were assigned using IMGT germline references. Reads with weak V/J assignments (E-value above 1e-6), missing CDR3, stop codons, out-of-frame junctions, or ambiguous translated residues were removed. V3J clonotypes were defined as sequences sharing the same inferred V gene, J gene, and CDR3 amino acid sequence. The percentage overlap between two repertoires was calculated by dividing the number of shared unique clonotypes by the size of the smaller repertoire. RTK rarefaction, the Chao1 estimator, and Recon v2.1 estimates of unobserved clonotypes were used to assess repertoire richness. Generation probabilities for all TCRbeta clonotypes obtained by the gDNA method from a handful of donors were computed using OLGA. TCRdb holds this immuneACCESS table with in-frame rearrangements only. Some clones are missing; in checked studies, unresolved V genes explain under half, and the rest has no known cause. V, J and clone size derive from that table, while D and trimming were established from the DNA sequence. The sample yields some 2,000,000 clones; about 95% were counted once. The ten top clones hold 0.85% to 1.2% of the sample.

Note on this clone: There is no known antigen for this receptor. One base away there is no much larger clone; base qualities are not given.

CDR1 and CDR2, per the germline V gene, are MDHEN and SYDVKM. Unmatched junction bases come to 4, with V trimmed by 5 bases and J by 4 bases. The CDR3 contains 13 residues, cysteine and phenylalanine counted. CDR3 DNA only is kept here, 39 bases in frame from base 1. For the CD8 naive samples, CD45RO-negative cells were positively selected for CCR7, yielding a CD45RA+CCR7+ population from which TemRA cells were excluded. Healthy HIV-negative adults with no recently reported acute infections or vaccinations were included as donors. Every donor was a Caucasian adult residing in Nashville, Tennessee, USA. Blood was obtained by leukapheresis, after which PBMCs were separated by Ficoll-Histopaque density gradient centrifugation and cryopreserved in liquid nitrogen vapor phase. Analytical flow cytometry was used to check the purity and quantity of every magnetically sorted T cell population. Genomic DNA was isolated from every sorted fraction and measured by UV absorbance on a Nanodrop 2000c.

General findings and caveats noted by the study authors: Incomplete sequencing was indicated by rarefaction of sorted-subset datasets, despite the large sequencing depth. Sharing across several donors was observed for around 4.8% of naive CD4, less than 4% of naive CD8, roughly 2.3% of memory CD4, and about 0.39% of memory CD8 clonotypes. Larger estimated clonotype richness was generally found for naive subsets than for memory subsets. Pairwise subsampling led to the expectation that sequencing depth would affect the degree of clonotype sharing among donors. Sampling was restricted to blood, and TCR repertoires in tissue are likely to differ from TCR repertoires in blood. Higher generation probabilities were observed for clonotypes shared by all four sorted-subset donors than for non-shared clonotypes. The genetic and exposure-history diversity represented was limited by the small number of donors.

The clonotype comes from a man younger than 35 in good health. Material for sequencing was naive CD8+ T cells sorted from blood. The cell subset or site label, read with the paper, signifies: CD45RA+CCR7+. The rearranged chain carries TRBV28 and TRBJ1-2, with 7 central nucleotides matching TRBD1. The CDR3 here reads CASSPRDSYGYTF. The sequenced DNA is TGTGCCAGCAGTCCCCGGGACAGCTATGGCTACACCTTC.